The 24 T cell receptor beta chains given below trace back to one sample, sequenced in a study of blood T cell repertoires in COVID-19. Method: immunoSEQ multiplex PCR; TCRdb's copy keeps in-frame clones and lacks some. This sample has some 150,000 clones; 85% occur once, and the top ten carry nearly 3%. The material sequenced was peripheral blood. These receptor sequences come from a woman aged 40 to 49 with active or convalescent COVID-19.

The chain joins TRBV6-1 to TRBJ1-2, with 7 positions matching TRBD1. Looked up from germline, CDR1 is MNHNS and CDR2 is SASEGT. After removal of 3 bases from V and 5 bases from J, the junction contained 6 bases not matched to a gene. The CDR3 is made up of 14 amino acids. The CDR3 loop is CASSETGMGYGYTF. Here the CDR3 DNA reads TGTGCCAGCAGTGAGACAGGGATGGGTTATGGCTACACCTTC.

The genes are TRBV30 and TRBJ1-4; 9 positions match TRBD1. Losses at the gene ends were 7 bases for V and 8 bases for J; bases not matched to a gene: 11. Germline lookup yields CDR1 GTSNPN and CDR2 SVGIG (reference sequence). The CDR3 sequence is 14 residues long. This CDR3 reads CAYRTGAVGEKLFF. The CDR3 DNA follows: TGTGCCTATAGGACAGGGGCGGTTGGGGAAAAACTGTTTTTT.

This chain's CDR3 is CASRPNRPNEQFF. CDR3 DNA: TGTGCCAGCAGGCCCAACAGGCCCAATGAGCAGTTCTTC. This rearrangement joins TRBV25-1 to TRBJ2-1; maybe TRBD1 (5 bases). V was shortened by 6 bases and J by 6 bases, with 12 bases between the two germline ends. The length of the CDR3 is 13 residues. The V gene's germline CDR1 is MGHDK and CDR2 SYGVNS.

J is TRBJ2-2 and V is TRBV6-6; TRBD1 agrees at 8 bases. From germline, CDR1 is MNHNY and CDR2 SVGAGI (reference sequence). V dropped 5 bases and J dropped 2; count of bases not matched to a gene: 10. This CDR3 region has 17 residues. In nucleotides, the CDR3 is TGTGCCAGCAGTCCCGATGCCGGGACAGGTAACACCGGGGAGCTGTTTTTT. Protein product: CASSPDAGTGNTGELFF.

The chain employs TRBV5-1 and TRBJ2-1, with D maybe TRBD1 (5 bases). V was trimmed by 5 bases and J by 6 bases, leaving 12 bases between them. Germline V CDR1 and CDR2: SGHRS, YFSETQ. The CDR3 sequence is 13 residues long. CDR3 residues: CASRGLRGNEQFF. The CDR3 coding sequence is TGCGCCAGCAGGGGGCTTAGGGGCAATGAGCAGTTCTTC. Combining the CDR3 with reference TRBV5-1 and TRBJ2-1 gives the whole variable domain KAGVTQTPRYLIKTRGQQVTLSCSPISGHRSVSWYQQTPGQGLQFLFEYFSETQRNKGNFPGRFSGRQFSNSRSEMNVSTLELGDSALYLCASRGLRGNEQFFGPGTRLTVL.

The rearrangement uses TRBV19 and TRBJ1-3; the D is unclear. The ends were cut back, 4 bases at V and 0 bases at J, with 22 bases in the middle. The germline gives CDR1 LNHDA, CDR2 SQIVND (reference sequence). The CDR3 is 19 residues long. The CDR3 region is CASSNGGPGPGSSGNTIYF. The CDR3 region has the DNA TGTGCCAGTAGTAATGGCGGGCCCGGGCCAGGCAGCTCTGGAAACACCATATATTTT.

The V gene is TRBV28, the J gene TRBJ2-5; TRBD1 is a possible D gene (6 bases). Trimming pared 7 bases from V and 1 base from J, leaving 16 bases between. CDR3 length: 15 amino acids. Germline lookup yields CDR1 MDHEN and CDR2 SYDVKM. In nucleotides, the CDR3 is TGTGCCAGCATCTCACAGGGAAGGCGCCAAGAGACCCAGTACTTC. As protein: CASISQGRRQETQYF. Full variable domain (rest looked up from reference TRBV28 and TRBJ2-5): DVKVTQSSRYLVKRTGEKVFLECVQDMDHENMFWYRQDPGLGLRLIYFSYDVKMKEKGDIPEGYSVSREKKERFSLILESASTNQTSMYLCASISQGRRQETQYFGPGTRLLVL.

The chain employs TRBV28 and TRBJ2-7, with 8 bases lining up with TRBD1. Germline CDR1 is MDHEN and CDR2 is SYDVKM. With V trimmed by 5 bases and J by 0 bases, 6 bases remained unmatched. The CDR3 loop spans 15 amino acids. The CDR3 bases are TGTGCCAGCAGTGGCCGGGACAGGAGCTCCTACGAGCAGTACTTC. As protein: CASSGRDRSSYEQYF.

The chain carries TRBV11-2 and TRBJ2-5; 10 bases are shared with TRBD2. Germline CDR1 SGHAT, CDR2 FQNNGV. With V trimmed by 2 bases and J by 10 bases, 7 bases remained unmatched. CDR3 length: 14 amino acids. In DNA form, the CDR3 reads TGTGCCAGCAGCTTACTAGCGGGGGAATTGGGCCAGTACTTC. Its protein is CASSLLAGELGQYF.

This chain connects TRBV4-1 to TRBJ2-7; weak D call: TRBD2 (5 bases). V was pared by 0 bases and J by 7 bases, with 13 bases between. Germline V gene lookup returns CDR1 MGHRA and CDR2 YSYEKL. The CDR3 covers 14 residues. The CDR3 protein is CASSQDRTGGEQYF. DNA for the CDR3: TGCGCCAGCAGCCAAGATCGGACCGGAGGAGAGCAGTACTTC.

V is TRBV27 and J is TRBJ2-7; TRBD2 is a possible D gene (6 bases). The CDR3 is 14 residues long. Between the trimmed V and J ends, which lost 3 bases and 0 bases, there was a span of 9 bases. The germline CDR1 and CDR2 sequences are MNHEY and SMNVEV (reference sequence). Here the CDR3 reads CASSFGRISYEQYF. CDR3 nucleotide sequence: TGTGCCAGCAGTTTCGGGAGAATCTCCTACGAGCAGTACTTC.

V gene TRBV6-5 combines with J gene TRBJ1-3, with D maybe TRBD1 (5 bases). Germline V CDR1 and CDR2: MNHEY, SVGAGI. V lost 7 bases and J lost 1, with 11 bases in between. This CDR3 comprises 14 residues. CDR3 DNA: TGTGCCAGCATCAATAGGGGATCTGGAAACACCATATATTTT. This encodes CASINRGSGNTIYF.

The chain has TRBV5-6 and TRBJ2-3, with D tentatively TRBD2 (6 bases). The V end was cut by 2 bases, the J end by 4 bases, with 20 bases between. The CDR3 is 17 residues long. Germline CDR1 is SGHDT and CDR2 is YYEEEE. CDR3 bases: TGTGCCAGCAGCTTTTCTCTCGCGGGGTTCCTGGCAGATACGCAGTATTTT. It encodes CASSFSLAGFLADTQYF.

This clone appeared once. The V gene is TRBV5-8, the J gene TRBJ2-3; tentative D call: TRBD2 (6 bases). Germline CDR1 is SGHTS and CDR2 is YDEGEE. The length of the CDR3 is 14 residues. Trimming cost V 2 bases and J 5 bases, with 12 bases left between them. CDR3 in amino acids: CASSFGTSRDTQYF. The CDR3 DNA follows: TGTGCCAGCAGCTTCGGGACTTCCCGAGATACGCAGTATTTT. Drawing the rest from reference TRBV5-8 and TRBJ2-3, the complete variable domain is EAGVTQSPTHLIKTRGQQATLRCSPISGHTSVYWYQQALGLGLQFLLWYDEGEERNRGNFPPRFSGRQFPNYSSELNVNALELEDSALYLCASSFGTSRDTQYFGPGTRLTVL.

DNA of the CDR3: TGTGCCAGCTCACGTCCCAGGGGGTCAGGGGAGGTTCAGCCCCAGCATTTT. This encodes CASSRPRGSGEVQPQHF. The J gene is TRBJ1-5, the V gene TRBV18, with 7 bases aligning to TRBD1. This CDR3 has 17 amino acids. Per germline, CDR1 KGHSH and CDR2 LQKENI. Trimming took 4 bases from V and 6 from J; bases not matched to a gene: 15.

This clone has more than one count but fewer than ten. This sequence joins TRBV30 and TRBJ2-7, with a weak D call TRBD1 (5 bases). The CDR3 extends over 13 amino acids. V shed 2 bases and J shed 6 bases, with 14 bases lying between them. Germline CDR1 GTSNPN, CDR2 SVGIG (reference sequence). The CDR3 DNA follows: TGTGCCTGGAGTATGCAGGGAACGGGCGAGCAGTACTTC. Amino acids: CAWSMQGTGEQYF.

The rearrangement uses TRBV7-9 and TRBJ1-4; 8 bases agree with TRBD1. After removal of 7 bases from V and 7 bases from J, the junction contained 5 bases not matched to a gene. CDR3 length: 13 amino acids. Germline values: CDR1 SEHNR, CDR2 FQNEAQ (reference sequence). CDR3 bases: TGTGCCAGCAAGGACAGGGTGGGTGAAAAACTGTTTTTT. Its translation: CASKDRVGEKLFF.

This chain uses TRBV28 with TRBJ2-5, with TRBD1 as a possible D gene (6 bases). Germline V gives CDR1 MDHEN, CDR2 SYDVKM. Trimming removed 6 bases from V and 5 bases from J, with 22 bases in between. The CDR3 has 16 residues. The CDR3 region is CASRPLITGIEETQYF. CDR3 bases: TGTGCCAGCAGACCACTGATCACAGGGATCGAGGAGACCCAGTACTTC.

This chain links TRBV19 with TRBJ1-5, with a tentative D call TRBD1 (5 bases). Per the germline V gene, CDR1 is LNHDA and CDR2 is SQIVND (reference sequence). CDR3 length: 14 amino acids. With 3 bases removed from V and 6 bases from J, the gap between germline ends came to 12 bases. The CDR3 DNA reads TGTGCCAGTAGTATCGCCTCGGGGGTTCAGCCCCAGCATTTT. It encodes CASSIASGVQPQHF.

The chain joins TRBV13 to TRBJ1-4; D gene uncertain. V was pared by 5 bases and J by 8 bases, with 12 bases between. The length of the CDR3 is 13 residues. The germline V gene encodes CDR1 PRHDT and CDR2 FYEKMQ (reference sequence). The CDR3 spells CASSRDRREKLFF. In DNA form, the CDR3 reads TGTGCCAGCAGCCGGGATCGAAGGGAAAAACTGTTTTTT. The full variable domain, rest sourced from reference TRBV13 and TRBJ1-4, is AAGVIQSPRHLIKEKRETATLKCYPIPRHDTVYWYQQGPGQDPQFLISFYEKMQSDKGSIPDRFSAQQFSDYHSELNMSSLELGDSALYFCASSRDRREKLFFGSGTQLSVL.

The genes are TRBV18 and TRBJ2-3, with TRBD2 matching 12 bases. V shed 3 bases, J shed 6 bases, and the junction held 1 base outside the gene matches. This CDR3 region has 14 residues. The germline gives CDR1 KGHSH, CDR2 LQKENI. The CDR3 reads CASSPGTSGDTQYF. In DNA, the CDR3 is TGTGCCAGCTCACCCGGGACTAGCGGGGATACGCAGTATTTT.

Worth noting for this clone: One end of the junction does not line up with germline, which may come from a read error. The chain carries TRBV19 and TRBJ1-2; 8 positions match TRBD1. The CDR3 sequence is 16 residues long. Looked up from germline, CDR1 is LNHDA and CDR2 is SQIVND (reference sequence). The CDR3 DNA sequence: TGTGCCACTAGTCCATGGACAGGGAAAGCTAACTATGGCTACACCTTC. This codes for CATSPWTGKANYGYTF.

The rearrangement uses TRBV1 and TRBJ2-4; TRBD1, the D gene given by the table, was not confirmed from the DNA. TRBV1 is recorded as a pseudogene. The CDR3 is 17 amino acids. The CDR3 nucleotides are TGCACCAGCAGCCAAGAACCCCCCCCAGGGGCCAAAAACATTCAGTACTTC. Translating it yields CTSSQEPPPGAKNIQYF.

The J gene is TRBJ1-2, the V gene TRBV19; D perhaps matches TRBD1 (5 bases). Trimming stripped 7 bases from V and 2 bases from J, with 17 bases between. Germline V gene sequence: CDR1 LNHDA, CDR2 SQIVND (reference sequence). This CDR3 is built from 15 residues. The CDR3 loop reads CASTAPAGGNYGYTF. The DNA for the CDR3 is TGTGCCAGTACCGCGCCGGCGGGGGGGAACTATGGCTACACCTTC.